Below, 6 T cell receptor beta chains from the same sample are listed, as sequenced in a study of T-cell reconstitution after alpha-beta-depleted transplantation in children. Preparation of the TCRbeta library was carried out with unique molecular identifiers. TCRdb called the PCR reads again in MiXCR, with one record for every CDR3 protein. The data hold 190,000 or so distinct CDR3 sequences, with about 6.4% observed a single time. Sequenced material: PBMCs from the stem cell graft donor, taken from the stem cell graft. The receptors were sampled from a human donor who donated a stem cell graft to a child with Wiskott-Aldrich syndrome.

This clonotype was detected a few times. The chain joins TRBV6-5 to TRBJ1-5, with D possibly being TRBD1 (6 bases). In germline, CDR1 is MNHEY, CDR2 SVGAGI. With 6 bases removed from V and 0 bases from J, the gap between germline ends came to 18 bases. CDR3 length equals 17 residues. The DNA for the CDR3 is TGTGCCAGCAGCTCCTCCGACAGGTTTTATAGCAATCAGCCCCAGCATTTT. Translating gives CASSSSDRFYSNQPQHF.

This clonotype was seen at least ten times. The chain employs TRBV7-8 and TRBJ1-1; D is perhaps TRBD1 (6 bases). V dropped 1 base and J dropped 10 bases, with 10 bases sitting between them. This CDR3 contains 12 residues. Per germline, CDR1 SGHVS and CDR2 FQNEAQ. As DNA, the CDR3 is TGTGCCAGCAGCTTAGATGGCAGGGGAGCTTTCTTT. Its protein product is CASSLDGRGAFF. The entire variable domain, with the rest obtained from reference TRBV7-8 and TRBJ1-1, is as follows: GAGVSQSPRYKVAKRGQDVALRCDPISGHVSLFWYQQALGQGPEFLTYFQNEAQLDKSGLPSDRFFAERPEGSVSTLKIQRTQQEDSAVYLCASSLDGRGAFFGQGTRLTVV.

In DNA, the CDR3 is TGTGCCAGCAGCCAAGCTCCTAGAAAACTGTTTTTT. It translates to CASSQAPRKLFF. This chain joins TRBV16 and TRBJ1-4, with unresolved D. The CDR3 covers 12 residues. Trimming removed 2 bases from V and 10 bases from J, with 8 bases in between. CDR1 is KGHSY and CDR2 is FQNENV in the germline V gene.

The V and J genes are TRBV5-1 and TRBJ2-5; perhaps TRBD2 as D (5 bases). The CDR3 loop spans 13 amino acids. Trimming cost V 7 bases and J 7 bases, with 17 bases left between them. Germline lookup yields CDR1 SGHRS and CDR2 YFSETQ. This CDR3 is CASGASPPGTQYF. The DNA of the CDR3 is TGCGCCAGCGGTGCTAGCCCGCCAGGGACCCAGTACTTC.

This clonotype was counted ten times or more. The chain has TRBV7-7 and TRBJ2-2, with unresolved D. The CDR3 runs to 14 residues. The germline V gene has CDR1 SSHAT and CDR2 FNYEAQ (reference sequence). Trimming stripped 0 bases from V and 4 bases from J, with 6 bases between. CDR3 region: CASSLAWGTGELFF. DNA for the CDR3: TGTGCCAGCAGCTTAGCGTGGGGCACCGGGGAGCTGTTTTTT.

This clonotype came up many times. The rearrangement uses TRBV25-1 and TRBJ1-5, with unresolved D. Trimming took off 4 bases at V and 1 base at J, with 8 bases between the two ends. Germline CDR1 is MGHDK and CDR2 is SYGVNS. The CDR3 contains 14 residues. CDR3 sequence (DNA): TGTGCCAGCAGTGGAGGGATAAGCAATCAGCCCCAGCATTTT. Its translation is CASSGGISNQPQHF.